The T cell receptor beta chain described here comes from a study of regulatory T cells in long-lasting Graves disease. Regarding time point: persistent/refractory GD, antithyroid drugs over 5 years with positive TRAb. Generation of the TCR library employed RNA extracted from PBMCs. Researchers made TCR beta libraries by using iRepertoire HTBI primers and running Arm-PCR on CDR3 regions. Using its own MiXCR run on the multiplex PCR reads, TCRdb lists one record per CDR3 protein. The repertoire has 700,000 or so distinct CDR3 sequences, approximately 29% of them found once; the top ten carry under 50%. This clonotype was observed at least ten times. The CDR3 extends over 12 amino acids. Trimming took 5 bases from V and 6 from J, leaving 10 bases between them. CDR1 and CDR2 from the germline V gene are SGHAT and FQNNGV.

This TCR was sampled from a female donor with Graves disease. J is TRBJ2-5 and V is TRBV11-2; D is unclear. This sample comprised peripheral blood mononuclear cells (PBMCs), obtained when the disease was refractory, from a patient treated with antithyroid drugs. The CDR3 loop reads CASSPLAQTQYF. CDR3 DNA sequence: TGTGCCAGCAGCCCCCTCGCCCAGACCCAGTACTTC.